Each of the 25 T cell receptor beta chains below was sequenced from the same sample in a study of tumor-infiltrating lymphocytes in oesophageal squamous cell carcinoma. TCRdb ran MiXCR on the PCR reads and lists one entry per CDR3 protein. This table holds just under 20,000 distinct CDR3 sequences, approximately 40% found once. Material for sequencing was esophageal tumor tissue. The receptors shown here come from a male donor with esophageal squamous cell carcinoma.

V usage is TRBV3-1 and J usage is TRBJ2-7, with TRBD2 matching 8 bases. The end of the DNA is better explained by TRBJ2-5, so the J call may be wrong. This CDR3 contains 16 residues. CDR1 is LGHDT, CDR2 YNNKEL, per germline (reference sequence). CDR3 protein: CASSQGFQAGAETQYF. CDR3 nucleotides: TGTGCCAGCAGCCAAGGATTCCAAGCGGGGGCGGAGACCCAGTACTTC.

On this clonotype: In this CDR3 the conserved last residue, phenylalanine or tryptophan, is missing, so a read error is likely. The limits of the CDR3 on the DNA are not certain, so only TCRdb's listed CDR3 is given. The chain joins TRBV10-3 to TRBJ2-1; the table's D call TRBD1 went unverified against the DNA. Germline loops: CDR1 ENHRY, CDR2 SYGVKD. Ends included, the CDR3 has 15 residues. The CDR3 is CAISPQGNYGYTFGS.

This clonotype was detected once. This chain connects TRBV12-3 or TRBV12-4 to TRBJ2-4; D remains ambiguous. The J call could be wrong; TRBJ2-5 is a better fit for the DNA end. The CDR3 spans 12 residues. The CDR3 region is CASSLLDETQYF. The CDR3, as DNA: TGTGCCAGCAGTTTATTGGACGAGACCCAGTACTTC.

Regarding this clonotype: It may be a read error: a sequence one base away is much more abundant. The chain combines TRBV10-3 with TRBJ2-7, with 11 bases matching TRBD2. Gene TRBJ2-1 matches the end of the DNA better, so the J call may be wrong. Germline CDR1 ENHRY, CDR2 SYGVKD. This CDR3 spans 15 amino acids. The CDR3, as DNA: TGTGCCATCAGAGGGACTAGCGGAGGGGGGTACGAGCAGTTCTTC. Its translation is CAIRGTSGGGYEQFF.

There are a few counts of this clonotype. A junction end diverges from the germline sequence, so it may reflect a read error. The chain uses TRBV2 and TRBJ2-4; a weak D match, TRBD2 (6 bases). Germline V gene data show CDR1 as SNHLY and CDR2 as FYNNEI. CDR3 length equals 11 residues. CDR3: CATSEEGRKFF. DNA of the CDR3: TGTGCCACCTCCGAGGAGGGGCGTAAGTTCTTC.

The gene calls are TRBV7-6 and TRBJ2-1; 8 positions match TRBD1. Germline CDR1 reads SGHVS; CDR2 reads FNYEAQ. The CDR3 consists of 14 residues. Trimming removed 7 bases from V and 3 bases from J; junction bases left unmatched: 5. CDR3 sequence (DNA): TGTGCCAGCACCGCGGACAGGGACTACAATGAGCAGTTCTTC. It codes for CASTADRDYNEQFF.

CDR3: CASSLAGTGYSGDTQYF. In nucleotides, the CDR3 is TGTGCCAGCAGTTTAGCTGGGACAGGGTATTCCGGGGATACGCAGTATTTT. This chain joins TRBV12-3 or TRBV12-4 and TRBJ2-3; TRBD1 matches 9 bases. The CDR3 contains 17 residues. The V segment lost 0 bases and the J segment 6 bases; nucleotides outside the gene matches: 10.

CDR3 in amino acids: CASSLDSGFRGANVLTF. In DNA, the CDR3 is TGTGCCAGCAGCTTAGACTCGGGTTTTAGGGGGGCCAACGTCCTGACTTTC. The chain is built from TRBV7-2 and TRBJ2-6; D is undetermined. V was clipped by 1 base and J by 4 bases, with 14 bases between them. Germline loops: CDR1 SGHTA, CDR2 FQGNSA. This CDR3 is 17 amino acids long.

V usage is TRBV5-1 and J usage is TRBJ2-3, with TRBD2 as a possible D gene (5 bases). CDR1 and CDR2 from the germline V gene are SGHRS and YFSETQ. V lost 1 base, J lost 5 bases, and 11 bases lay in between. The CDR3 has 14 amino acids. The CDR3 spells CASSLQTSGDTQYF. The CDR3 coding sequence is TGCGCCAGCAGCTTGCAAACTAGTGGAGATACGCAGTATTTT.

There are a few counts of this clonotype. The chain combines TRBV7-6 with TRBJ2-2; possible D gene TRBD1, 6 bases. V lost 5 bases to trimming and J lost 0 bases, with 16 bases between them. The CDR3 runs 17 residues. Germline CDR1 is SGHVS and CDR2 is FNYEAQ. Here the CDR3 DNA reads TGTGCCAGCAGCCAAGGGGGTACAGATCCGAACACCGGGGAGCTGTTTTTT. It is translated as CASSQGGTDPNTGELFF. Full variable domain (remainder filled in from reference TRBV7-6 and TRBJ2-2): GAGVSQSPRYKVTKRGQDVALRCDPISGHVSLYWYRQALGQGPEFLTYFNYEAQQDKSGLPNDRFSAERPEGSISTLTIQRTEQRDSAMYRCASSQGGTDPNTGELFFGEGSRLTVL.

The rearrangement uses TRBV5-1 and TRBJ1-1, with 7 bases that match TRBD1. The CDR3 runs to 14 residues. J was trimmed by 5 bases and V by 1 base; bases with no gene match: 5. Germline V gene sequence: CDR1 SGHRS, CDR2 YFSETQ. The CDR3 bases are TGCGCCAGCAGCTTGACAGGGGTAAGGACTGAAGCTTTCTTT. It translates to CASSLTGVRTEAFF.

The V gene is TRBV20-1, the J gene TRBJ2-5; D not resolved. Germline assignment: CDR1 DFQATT and CDR2 SNEGSKA (reference sequence). The CDR3 consists of 12 residues. CDR3 loop: CSPLKSSETQYF. Here the CDR3 DNA reads TGCAGCCCCCTTAAGAGCTCGGAGACCCAGTACTTC.

The chain recombines TRBV11-3 with TRBJ2-3, with 7 bases matching TRBD1. In germline, CDR1 is SGHNT, CDR2 YENEEA. With 5 bases clipped from V and 2 bases from J, the junction kept 4 bases outside the gene matches. CDR3 size: 14 residues. The CDR3 region has the DNA TGTGCCAGCAGCCCGGGACAGATCACAGATACGCAGTATTTT. Residues: CASSPGQITDTQYF.

This clonotype was counted once. This chain joins TRBV7-3 and TRBJ2-5; D not resolved. V shed 8 bases and J shed 11 bases, with 18 bases lying between them. The CDR3 length is 12 residues. The germline V gene has CDR1 SGHTA and CDR2 FQGTGA. This CDR3 reads CASSEESNTQYF. CDR3 DNA: TGTGCCAGCTCCGAGGAAAGTAATACGCAGTACTTC.

At least ten counts were recorded for this clonotype. CDR3 sequence reads: CASSVGASGQETQYF. Here the CDR3 DNA reads TGTGCCAGCAGCGTAGGGGCTAGCGGACAAGAGACCCAGTACTTC. The chain couples TRBV9 to TRBJ2-5; 7 bases map to TRBD2. Germline CDR1 is SGDLS and CDR2 is YYNGEE. The CDR3 has 15 amino acids. The ends lost 0 bases at V and 2 bases at J; junction bases unmatched: 4.

The chain is built from TRBV7-6 and TRBJ2-1; 9 bases line up with TRBD1. The end of the DNA is better explained by TRBJ2-7, so the J call may be wrong. Germline V CDR1 and CDR2: SGHVS, FNYEAQ. The CDR3 covers 13 residues. CDR3: CASSRDRESEQYF. The CDR3 bases are TGTGCCAGCAGCCGGGACAGGGAGTCCGAGCAGTACTTC.

Comments on this clonotype: A much bigger clone sits one base away, suggesting this may be a read error. This chain connects TRBV6-6 to TRBJ2-1; TRBD1 might be the D (6 bases). The CDR3 runs 13 residues. CDR1 is MNHNY, CDR2 SVGAGI, per germline (reference sequence). CDR3 bases: TGTGCCGGCAGTTACAGGGTCGACAATGAGCAGTTCTTC. As protein: CAGSYRVDNEQFF.

This clonotype was picked up many times. V gene TRBV7-3 combines with J gene TRBJ2-3; 9 bases fit TRBD2. The CDR3 has 15 residues. CDR1 SGHTA and CDR2 FQGTGA come from the germline V gene. V lost 5 bases to trimming and J lost 4 bases; unmatched junction nucleotides: 7. DNA for the CDR3: TGTGCCAGCAGCCTCATAGCGGGGGCCGCAGATACGCAGTATTTT. Protein: CASSLIAGAADTQYF.

Ten or more counts support this clonotype. The V and J genes are TRBV11-3 and TRBJ2-3; no clear D gene. V was pared by 4 bases and J by 0 bases, with 11 bases between. CDR1 and CDR2 (germline): SGHNT, YENEEA. The CDR3 runs 15 residues. Here the CDR3 DNA reads TGTGCCAGCAGCTCCCTGGGCGGAAGCACAGATACGCAGTATTTT. It is translated as CASSSLGGSTDTQYF.

V and J are TRBV6-4 and TRBJ2-2; D gene uncertain. The germline CDR1 and CDR2 sequences are MRHNA and SNTAGT. V lost 2 bases, J lost 2 bases, and 3 bases lay in between. The length of the CDR3 is 13 residues. The CDR3 loop reads CASSDHNTGELFF. CDR3 DNA: TGTGCCAGCAGTGACCATAACACCGGGGAGCTGTTTTTT.

This clonotype was seen at least ten times. The chain recombines TRBV19 with TRBJ1-2; D is ambiguous. The CDR3 runs 13 residues. CDR1 and CDR2 from the germline V gene are LNHDA and SQIVND (reference sequence). Trimming took off 6 bases at V and 4 bases at J, with 12 bases between the two ends. The CDR3 loop reads CASSPRSGYGYTF. CDR3 in DNA: TGTGCCAGTAGCCCCAGGTCGGGCTATGGCTACACCTTC. Filled out from reference TRBV19 and TRBJ1-2, the complete variable domain reads DGGITQSPKYLFRKEGQNVTLSCEQNLNHDAMYWYRQDPGQGLRLIYYSQIVNDFQKGDIAEGYSVSREKKESFPLTVTSAQKNPTAFYLCASSPRSGYGYTFGSGTRLTVV.

The sample holds many counts of this clonotype. A clone one base away is much larger, so this may be a read error. The V gene is TRBV7-2, the J gene TRBJ2-7, with TRBD2 as a possible D gene (7 bases). The length of the CDR3 is 14 residues. From germline, CDR1 is SGHTA and CDR2 FQGNSA. With 4 bases removed from V and 7 bases from J, the gap between germline ends came to 17 bases. This CDR3 reads CASSSSGRGNEQYF. In DNA, the CDR3 is TGTGCCAGCAGCTCATCGGGGAGGGGGAATGAGCAGTACTTC.

This clonotype was picked up many times. CDR3 bases: TGTGCCAGCAGTTACTCGATACGTTCTGACGTCACCATATATTTT. It encodes CASSYSIRSDVTIYF. The chain uses TRBV6-6 and TRBJ1-3, with D hard to call. Per the germline V gene, CDR1 is MNHNY and CDR2 is SVGAGI (reference sequence). V lost 0 bases to trimming and J lost 9 bases, with 15 bases between them. The CDR3 runs to 15 residues.

Worth noting for this clonotype: Since the CDR3 does not end with the conserved phenylalanine or tryptophan, this likely comes from a read error. Because the CDR3's place on the DNA is in doubt, the DNA is left out and the CDR3 is given as listed by TCRdb. The gene calls are TRBV7-6 and TRBJ1-1. Germline assignment: CDR1 SGHVS and CDR2 FNYEAQ. With termini counted, the CDR3 has 16 amino acids. The CDR3 reads CASSPYIDANTQYFGQ.

The sample holds many counts of this clonotype. CDR3 in DNA: TGCGCCAGCAGCACCGCGGGGGGGAGAGAGACCCAGTACTTC. It is translated as CASSTAGGRETQYF. J is TRBJ2-5 and V is TRBV5-1; 9 nucleotides match TRBD2. Germline V gives CDR1 SGHRS, CDR2 YFSETQ. The CDR3 extends over 14 amino acids. J gave up 4 bases and V 4 bases, and 5 bases lay outside the gene matches.